A selection of T cell receptor beta chains follows, all from one sample in a study of blood T cell repertoires in COVID-19. Only in-frame clones appear in the TCRdb table, and some are missing; sequencing was by immunoSEQ multiplex PCR. Among under 300,000 clones listed, roughly 90% were seen once. The sample consisted of PBMCs or T cells enriched from blood (not recorded which). These TCRs come from a woman aged 25 to 39 who had recovered from COVID-19. CDR3s leave out the opening cysteine and the closing phenylalanine or tryptophan. Clone size, where shown, is once, few, many, or a class for clones that have expanded.

abundance,j_gene,v_gene,CDR3aa
NA,TRBJ2-7,TRBV28,ASSFGWRGGD
NA,TRBJ1-2,TRBV5-4,ASSLAGGNYGYT
NA,TRBJ1-2,TRBV2,ASSEAPLIYYYGYT
NA,TRBJ1-6,TRBV5-1,ASSSGKDSPLH
NA,TRBJ1-1,TRBV15,ATSREPGPVNTEAF
NA,TRBJ2-5,TRBV15,ATSRGANRQETQY
NA,TRBJ1-2,TRBV25-1,ASSRQGYGYT
NA,TRBJ1-1,TRBV5-1,ASSTPPEGTEAF
NA,TRBJ1-5,TRBV12-5,ASARGISNQPQH
once,TRBJ1-1,TRBV5-6,ASSRPGRGRTEAF
few,TRBJ2-7,TRBV5-6,ASSWVCEPLTEYEQY
NA,TRBJ2-6,TRBV19,ASSIEAQRSGANVLT
NA,TRBJ2-3,TRBV6-5,ASSPTSGRTDTQY
NA,TRBJ1-2,TRBV27,ASSYRTTRGARAYGYT
NA,TRBJ2-1,TRBV14,ASSHTGLAIVEQF
NA,TRBJ2-5,TRBV3-1/TRBV3-2,ASSPGGGETQY
NA,TRBJ2-5,TRBV21-1,ASSKERRLAGDRETQY
NA,TRBJ1-6,TRBV27,ASTPEAGATTPLH
NA,TRBJ1-5,TRBV30,AWSVRRGPNQPQH
NA,TRBJ2-5,TRBV19,ASTSGGRQETQY
once,TRBJ1-1,TRBV6-1,ASSEGRGLGTEAF
NA,TRBJ2-7,TRBV28,ASSWPTGGSYEQY
NA,TRBJ2-7,TRBV10-1,ASSESRYSYEQY
once,TRBJ1-5,TRBV7-8,ASSLEQGQLYQPQH
NA,TRBJ2-3,TRBV18,ASSPPRVDTQY
NA,TRBJ2-1,TRBV7-9,ASTGWDRGYNEQF
few,TRBJ1-3,TRBV28,ASSSRNSGNTIY
NA,TRBJ1-1,TRBV10-1,ASSESGGATEAF
few,TRBJ2-2,TRBV5-3,ARSLSLRANTGELF
NA,TRBJ2-1,TRBV2,ASSTSGGRPSYNEQF
NA,TRBJ2-7,TRBV6-5,ASSYSEVNPYEQY
NA,TRBJ2-2,TRBV6-5,ASRSLANTGELF
NA,TRBJ1-4,TRBV7-2,ASSLDRVKEKLF